One T cell receptor beta chain is described in this entry. The sample is drawn from a study of long-term antiretroviral therapy in people with HIV. It was version v3.0 of the immunoSEQ assay that was run at survey level. Clones were sequenced by immunoSEQ multiplex PCR, and TCRdb holds only the in-frame ones, with some missing. The table includes about 22,000 clones, over 75% detected once. Trimming pared 7 bases from V and 11 bases from J, leaving 29 bases between. The germline CDR1 and CDR2 sequences are ENHRY and SYGVKD. The CDR3 length is 16 residues. The receptor's source is a woman aged 25 to 39 with HIV. This chain uses TRBV10-3 with TRBJ1-1, with D perhaps matching TRBD1 (5 bases). Sequences were derived from unsorted PBMCs, sampled 1.8 years before starting antiretroviral therapy. The CDR3 loop reads CAIIPTRRGTSPGAFF. Written as DNA, the CDR3 is TGTGCCATCATTCCGACTAGGAGAGGGACGTCCCCCGGGGCTTTCTTT.